One and the same sample provided the 14 T cell receptor beta chains below, sequenced in a study of human T cells and chemical hapten exposure (dated by TCRdb to the early 2020s). Library preparation employed RACE. The sequencer listed for this sample is NextSeq 500. TCRdb trimmed the raw reads at Q25, called clones with MiXCR and kept productive beta chains. Identical CDR3 protein sequences are pooled into one entry, listed with their most common genes and DNA. This sample gives 89,000 or so distinct CDR3 sequences in total; 7.5% to 9.5% of them show up just once. The ten largest make up approximately 2.4% of the sample. This specimen's time point label, per the study, means: pre-sensitization, week 0. This specimen's treatment or condition label, interpreted: therapeutic diphenylcyclopropenone sensitization with weekly scalp DPC. Sequencing used whole blood, obtained in connection with sensitization to the hapten diphenylcyclopropenone (DPC). Receptors were obtained from a man aged 35 to 55 with alopecia areata. Some clones in this sample may be carry-over from other donors' samples.

The genes are TRBV27 and TRBJ1-2; TRBD1 is a possible D gene (5 bases). Germline CDR1 and CDR2: MNHEY and SMNVEV (reference sequence). V lost 5 bases and J lost 6, with 13 bases in between. The CDR3 loop spans 13 amino acids. The CDR3 loop is CASSQRGRDGYTF. The CDR3 coding sequence is TGTGCCAGCAGTCAAAGGGGCAGAGATGGCTACACCTTC.

This clonotype was seen ten or more times. The V gene is TRBV20-1, the J gene TRBJ2-7, with 12 bases lining up with TRBD1. This CDR3 has 13 amino acids. With V trimmed by 6 bases and J by 5 bases, 5 bases remained unmatched. CDR1 DFQATT and CDR2 SNEGSKA come from the germline V gene (reference sequence). The CDR3 DNA reads TGCAGTGCAAGGGACAGGGGGCCCGACGAGCAGTACTTC. The encoded protein is CSARDRGPDEQYF.

The chain uses TRBV20-1 and TRBJ2-3; TRBD1 is a possible D gene (5 bases). This CDR3 has 15 amino acids. Germline V CDR1 and CDR2: DFQATT, SNEGSKA (reference sequence). V was clipped by 3 bases and J by 2 bases, with 15 bases between them. CDR3 region: CSASARVGFTDTQYF. The CDR3 DNA is TGCAGTGCTAGTGCCAGGGTAGGATTCACAGATACGCAGTATTTT.

V gene TRBV29-1 combines with J gene TRBJ2-6; 8 bases fit TRBD1. This CDR3 is 16 amino acids long. Germline V gene data show CDR1 as SQVTM and CDR2 as ANQGSEA. The J segment lost 1 base and the V segment lost 1 base, leaving 3 bases of the junction unmatched. The CDR3 sequence is CSVEGQGASGANVLTF. The CDR3 coding sequence is TGCAGCGTTGAAGGGCAGGGGGCGTCTGGGGCCAACGTCCTGACTTTC.

The chain is built from TRBV7-9 and TRBJ1-2; D is undetermined. With 5 bases removed from V and 1 base from J, the gap between germline ends came to 8 bases. The germline V gene has CDR1 SEHNR and CDR2 FQNEAQ (reference sequence). There are 13 residues in the CDR3. CDR3 in amino acids: CASSLQRNYGYTF. The CDR3 nucleotides are TGTGCCAGCAGCCTACAGCGTAACTATGGCTACACCTTC. Using reference TRBV7-9 and TRBJ1-2 for the parts outside the CDR3, the full variable domain is DTGVSQNPRHKITKRGQNVTFRCDPISEHNRLYWYRQTLGQGPEFLTYFQNEAQLEKSRLLSDRFSAERPKGSFSTLEIQRTEQGDSAMYLCASSLQRNYGYTFGSGTRLTVV.

This clonotype was counted between two and nine times. The V call is TRBV20-1, the J call TRBJ2-3, with 11 nucleotides matching TRBD2. Trimming cost V 5 bases and J 5 bases; bases outside gene matches: 9. This CDR3 is 15 amino acids long. CDR1 is DFQATT and CDR2 is SNEGSKA in the germline V gene (reference sequence). CDR3 region: CSAGGLAEKGDTQYF. In DNA form, the CDR3 reads TGCAGTGCTGGGGGACTAGCGGAGAAGGGAGATACGCAGTATTTT.

CDR3 residues: CASSDRPGTDTQYF. The CDR3 nucleotides read TGTGCCAGCAGTGACCGCCCGGGCACAGATACGCAGTATTTT. The chain employs TRBV6-4 and TRBJ2-3; D is undetermined. The CDR3 has 14 residues. V lost 2 bases and J 1 base, leaving 7 bases between the germline ends. In germline, CDR1 is MRHNA, CDR2 SNTAGT.

This clonotype was seen many times. The junction shows a germline mismatch at one end, possibly a read error. This sequence joins TRBV7-7 and TRBJ2-3, with 16 bases lining up with TRBD2. From germline, CDR1 is SSHAT and CDR2 FNYEAQ (reference sequence). The CDR3 totals 17 residues. The DNA of the CDR3 is TGTGCTAGCAGCCGGGGGACTAGCGGGAGGGCCCTCGATACGCAGTATTTT. This gives the protein CASSRGTSGRALDTQYF.

This clonotype was counted ten times or more. This chain uses TRBV20-1 with TRBJ1-2, with 7 bases aligning to TRBD1. Losses at the gene ends were 3 bases for V and 8 bases for J; bases not matched to a gene: 12. The germline V gene has CDR1 DFQATT and CDR2 SNEGSKA (reference sequence). CDR3 length: 14 amino acids. The CDR3 coding sequence is TGCAGTGCTAGGGAAATTACAGGGGTGGGGGGCTACACCTTC. Protein sequence: CSAREITGVGGYTF.

V gene TRBV12-3 or TRBV12-4 combines with J gene TRBJ2-7; D remains unclear. V lost 4 bases and J lost 6, with 7 bases in between. This CDR3 has 11 residues. In nucleotides, the CDR3 is TGTGCCAGCAGTTCCGGTAGCGAGCAGTACGTC. Amino acid sequence: CASSSGSEQYV.

This clonotype was seen a few times. This rearrangement joins TRBV28 to TRBJ2-6, with 8 positions matching TRBD2. The V and J ends lost 2 bases and 0 bases, in that order; junction bases with no gene match: 6. CDR3 length: 18 residues. In germline, CDR1 is MDHEN, CDR2 SYDVKM. CDR3 residues: CASSLIAGLSSGANVLTF. CDR3 coding DNA: TGTGCCAGCAGTTTAATAGCGGGGTTGAGCTCTGGGGCCAACGTCCTGACTTTC. Using reference TRBV28 and TRBJ2-6 for the parts outside the CDR3, the full variable domain is DVKVTQSSRYLVKRTGEKVFLECVQDMDHENMFWYRQDPGLGLRLIYFSYDVKMKEKGDIPEGYSVSREKKERFSLILESASTNQTSMYLCASSLIAGLSSGANVLTFGAGSRLTVL.

This clonotype was observed at least ten times. CDR3 residues: CASSYFQGGVTEQFF. The CDR3 region has the DNA TGTGCCAGCAGCTACTTTCAGGGAGGAGTCACTGAGCAGTTCTTC. The gene calls are TRBV28 and TRBJ2-1; possible D gene TRBD2, 6 bases. Trimming took off 6 bases at V and 9 bases at J, with 21 bases between the two ends. The CDR3 runs 15 residues. Looked up from germline, CDR1 is MDHEN and CDR2 is SYDVKM.

This clonotype appeared a few times. The chain employs TRBV10-3 and TRBJ1-3, with 7 nucleotides matching TRBD1. Losses at the gene ends were 2 bases for V and 4 bases for J; bases not matched to a gene: 5. Germline V gene sequence: CDR1 ENHRY, CDR2 SYGVKD. The CDR3 is made up of 15 amino acids. The CDR3 spells CAISERQGAGNTIYF. In DNA form, the CDR3 reads TGTGCCATCAGTGAGCGACAGGGAGCAGGAAACACCATATATTTT.

This clonotype has only a few counts. This chain connects TRBV6-4 to TRBJ2-2; tentatively, D is TRBD2 (5 bases). CDR1 and CDR2 from the germline V gene are MRHNA and SNTAGT. The V end lost 0 bases, the J end lost 3 bases, and 5 bases lay between the germline ends. The CDR3 contains 14 residues. CDR3 bases: TGTGCCAGCAGTGACTCTAGCGACACCGGGGAGCTGTTTTTT. Its translation is CASSDSSDTGELFF.